This T cell receptor (beta chain) was identified during a study of control samples from healthy donors and cancer patients. The CDR3 is made up of 16 amino acids. V lost 0 bases, J lost 5 bases, and 17 bases lay in between. The germline CDR1 and CDR2 sequences are SGHRS and YFSETQ. Profiling relied on immunoSEQ multiplex PCR, and the TCRdb table lists in-frame clones only, not all of them. The repertoire holds approximately 17,000 clones, with 85% to 90% as singletons. This clonotype was sampled from a man in his 60s with head and neck cancer. Sample: PBMCs. The chain carries TRBV5-1 and TRBJ1-1; possible D gene TRBD1, 5 bases. This CDR3 is CASSLGALGGVTEAFF. Here the CDR3 DNA reads TGCGCCAGCAGCTTGGGGGCACTGGGAGGGGTGACTGAAGCTTTCTTT.